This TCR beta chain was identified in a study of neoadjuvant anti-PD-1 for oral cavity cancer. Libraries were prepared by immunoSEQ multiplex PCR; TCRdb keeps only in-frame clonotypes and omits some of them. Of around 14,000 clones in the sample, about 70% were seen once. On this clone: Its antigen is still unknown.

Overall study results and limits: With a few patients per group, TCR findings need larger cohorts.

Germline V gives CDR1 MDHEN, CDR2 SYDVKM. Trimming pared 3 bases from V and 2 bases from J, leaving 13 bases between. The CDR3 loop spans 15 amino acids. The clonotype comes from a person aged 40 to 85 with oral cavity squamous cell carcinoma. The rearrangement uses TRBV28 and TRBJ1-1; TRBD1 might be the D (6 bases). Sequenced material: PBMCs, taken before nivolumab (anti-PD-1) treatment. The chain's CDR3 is CASSLIGGVNTEAFF. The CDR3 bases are TGTGCCAGCAGTTTGATAGGGGGTGTTAACACTGAAGCTTTCTTT.